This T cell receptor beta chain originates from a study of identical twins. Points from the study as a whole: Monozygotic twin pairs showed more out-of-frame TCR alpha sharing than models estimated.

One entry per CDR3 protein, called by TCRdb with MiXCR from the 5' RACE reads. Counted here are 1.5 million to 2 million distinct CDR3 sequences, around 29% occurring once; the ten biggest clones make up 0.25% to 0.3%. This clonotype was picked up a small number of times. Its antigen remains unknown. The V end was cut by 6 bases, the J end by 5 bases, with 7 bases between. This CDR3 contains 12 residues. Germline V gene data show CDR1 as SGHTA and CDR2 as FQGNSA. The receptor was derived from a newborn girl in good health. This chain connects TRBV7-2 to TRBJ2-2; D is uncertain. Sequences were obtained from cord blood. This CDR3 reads CASSSKTGELFF. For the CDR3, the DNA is TGTGCCAGCAGTTCAAAAACCGGGGAGCTGTTTTTT. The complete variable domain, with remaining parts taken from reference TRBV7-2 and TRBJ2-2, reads GAGVSQSPSNKVTEKGKDVELRCDPISGHTALYWYRQSLGQGLEFLIYFQGNSAPDKSGLPSDRFSAERTGGSVSTLTIQRTQQEDSAVYLCASSSKTGELFFGEGSRLTVL.